The 29 T cell receptor beta chains below were found in one sample sequenced in a study of T cell responses to AZD1222 COVID-19 vaccine. Sequencing used immunoSEQ multiplex PCR; TCRdb keeps in-frame clones, though not all of them. The profile covers about 190,000 clones, with 90% to 95% appearing a single time and roughly 9.2% taken by the ten largest. Sample: peripheral blood, taken on day 0 of AZD1222 vaccination. The origin of the receptors is an adult in good health.

The chain recombines TRBV7-9 with TRBJ1-2; D gene unclear. Germline V gene lookup returns CDR1 SEHNR and CDR2 FQNEAQ (reference sequence). The CDR3 contains 13 residues. V dropped 3 bases and J dropped 6 bases, with 11 bases sitting between them. DNA for the CDR3: TGTGCCAGCAGCTTTGAAGGGAAGGATGGCTACACCTTC. Protein product: CASSFEGKDGYTF.

The chain employs TRBV4-2 and TRBJ2-1, with 8 bases that match TRBD2. The V segment lost 0 bases and the J segment 6 bases; nucleotides outside the gene matches: 7. Germline V gene lookup returns CDR1 LGHNA and CDR2 YNFKEQ. CDR3 length: 16 amino acids. The CDR3 sequence: CASSQDSAGGGNEQFF. CDR3 bases: TGTGCCAGCAGCCAAGATTCGGCGGGAGGAGGCAATGAGCAGTTCTTC.

This chain links TRBV7-3 with TRBJ2-2; TRBD2 agrees at 7 bases. CDR1 is SGHTA and CDR2 is FQGTGA in the germline V gene. This CDR3 region has 15 residues. The J segment lost 7 bases and the V segment lost 2 bases, leaving 7 bases of the junction unmatched. CDR3 residues: CASSLFAGEGGELFF. The CDR3 region has the DNA TGTGCCAGCAGCTTATTTGCGGGAGAGGGCGGGGAGCTGTTTTTT.

V and J are TRBV30 and TRBJ1-2; no definite D call. V lost 0 bases, J lost 6 bases, and 14 bases lay in between. The germline V gene has CDR1 GTSNPN and CDR2 SVGIG (reference sequence). CDR3 length: 14 residues. The CDR3 loop is CAWSVEEPRNGYTF. The CDR3 nucleotides are TGTGCCTGGAGTGTAGAGGAACCCAGAAATGGCTACACCTTC.

The chain links TRBV6-5 to TRBJ1-3, with unresolved D. The germline gives CDR1 MNHEY, CDR2 SVGAGI. The length of the CDR3 is 16 residues. The V and J ends lost 0 bases and 5 bases respectively, with 14 bases between them. CDR3: CASSYSGNGGRNTIYF. CDR3 coding DNA: TGTGCCAGCAGTTACTCCGGAAATGGCGGAAGAAACACCATATATTTT.

J is TRBJ1-5 and V is TRBV24-1; TRBD1 might be the D (5 bases). Trimming pared 7 bases from V and 2 bases from J, leaving 14 bases between. The CDR3 is 15 residues long. The germline CDR1 and CDR2 sequences are KGHDR and SFDVKD. The CDR3 reads CATSPTGRGNQPQHF. The CDR3 DNA sequence: TGTGCCACCAGCCCCACGGGACGCGGCAATCAGCCCCAGCATTTT.

CDR3 protein: CASSTPGESYNEQFF. CDR3 DNA: TGTGCCAGTAGTACCCCGGGGGAGAGCTACAATGAGCAGTTCTTC. This sequence joins TRBV19 and TRBJ2-1; possible D gene TRBD2, 6 bases. CDR3 length: 15 residues. V was pared by 4 bases and J by 3 bases, with 13 bases between. Germline V gene data show CDR1 as LNHDA and CDR2 as SQIVND (reference sequence). The whole variable domain, remainder taken from reference TRBV19 and TRBJ2-1, is DGGITQSPKYLFRKEGQNVTLSCEQNLNHDAMYWYRQDPGQGLRLIYYSQIVNDFQKGDIAEGYSVSREKKESFPLTVTSAQKNPTAFYLCASSTPGESYNEQFFGPGTRLTVL.

The chain links TRBV6-2 or TRBV6-3 to TRBJ1-5, with 8 bases matching TRBD1. V shed 5 bases and J 0 bases; nucleotides not matched to a gene: 0. Per germline, CDR1 MNHEY and CDR2 SVGEGT. The CDR3 loop spans 14 amino acids. The CDR3 reads CASSQGASNQPQHF. CDR3 bases: TGTGCCAGCAGTCAGGGGGCTAGCAATCAGCCCCAGCATTTT.

The sample holds one count of this clone. V is TRBV7-9 and J is TRBJ1-3; D remains unclear. The germline V gene encodes CDR1 SEHNR and CDR2 FQNEAQ (reference sequence). The ends were cut back, 1 base at V and 0 bases at J, with 7 bases in the middle. The CDR3 extends over 15 amino acids. Here the CDR3 DNA reads TGTGCCAGCAGCTTAGTCAGCGACTCTGGAAACACCATATATTTT. Translation: CASSLVSDSGNTIYF.

The chain carries TRBV7-8 and TRBJ1-1, with 7 bases fitting TRBD1. CDR1 is SGHVS and CDR2 is FQNEAQ in the germline V gene. V shed 1 base and J 1 base; nucleotides not matched to a gene: 9. The CDR3 consists of 17 residues. The CDR3 DNA is TGTGCCAGCAGCTTAGGTAGGCCCCAGGGGGAGAACACTGAAGCTTTCTTT. Protein product: CASSLGRPQGENTEAFF.

CDR3 nucleotides: TGCAGCGTTGCCCCCGGGGGCACTGAAGCTTTCTTT. Translation gives CSVAPGGTEAFF. This chain uses TRBV29-1 with TRBJ1-1, with a possible D match to TRBD1 (5 bases). The CDR3 extends over 12 amino acids. Germline V gene data show CDR1 as SQVTM and CDR2 as ANQGSEA. Trimming left V 4 bases short and J 4 bases short, with 10 bases between.

This chain uses TRBV3-1 (or the pseudogene TRBV3-2) with TRBJ2-7, with TRBD2 identical over 7 bases. Trimming at V came to 2 bases and at J to 2 bases, leaving 9 bases not matched to a gene. Germline lookup yields CDR1 LGHDT and CDR2 YNNKEL (reference sequence). This CDR3 is 16 amino acids long. CDR3: CASSQYHSGRPYEQYF. In DNA, the CDR3 is TGTGCCAGCAGCCAATATCATAGCGGGCGACCCTACGAGCAGTACTTC.

This chain connects TRBV6-5 to TRBJ1-6, with a tentative D call TRBD1 (6 bases). The CDR3 runs 16 residues. Germline lookup yields CDR1 MNHEY and CDR2 SVGAGI. V lost 3 bases, J lost 7 bases, and 16 bases lay in between. The CDR3 protein is CASSYHRERRNSPLHF. CDR3 coding DNA: TGTGCCAGCAGTTATCACAGGGAAAGGCGGAATTCACCCCTCCACTTT.

This chain links TRBV2 with TRBJ1-2; tentative D call: TRBD1 (5 bases). The CDR3 covers 14 residues. The germline V gene encodes CDR1 SNHLY and CDR2 FYNNEI. V was cut by 6 bases and J by 8 bases, with 19 bases left in between. This CDR3 is CASSPGTAAGGYTF. The DNA of the CDR3 is TGTGCCAGCAGCCCCGGGACGGCGGCTGGGGGCTACACCTTC.

The gene calls are TRBV5-6 and TRBJ2-2; D is possibly TRBD1 or TRBD2 (6 bases each). The CDR3 loop spans 16 amino acids. Germline V CDR1 and CDR2: SGHDT, YYEEEE. Trimming pared 4 bases from V and 5 bases from J, leaving 18 bases between. The CDR3 nucleotides are TGTGCCAGCAGCCTGCTAGCGACCGGGACAACCGGGGAGCTGTTTTTT. Translation gives CASSLLATGTTGELFF.

Comments on this clone: The same CDR3 is also encoded by other DNA sequences in this sample. This sequence joins TRBV9 and TRBJ1-3; D is unclear. From germline, CDR1 is SGDLS and CDR2 YYNGEE. This CDR3 is built from 14 residues. The V and J ends lost 0 bases and 1 base respectively, with 5 bases between them. The CDR3 DNA reads TGTGCCAGCAGCGTAGGACAATCTGGAAACACCATATATTTT. It yields the protein CASSVGQSGNTIYF.

This clone showed up just once. The genes are TRBV21-1 and TRBJ1-2. TRBV21-1 is assigned pseudogene status. This CDR3 is 16 amino acids long. This CDR3 reads CASSSPGGVCNYGYTF. The CDR3 DNA reads as TGTGCCAGCAGCTCGCCCGGGGGGGTTTGTAACTATGGCTACACCTTC.

This sequence joins TRBV4-2 and TRBJ1-4; D not resolved. The CDR3 spans 15 residues. Germline V gene sequence: CDR1 LGHNA, CDR2 YNFKEQ. Trimming shortened V by 3 bases and J by 0 bases, and 8 bases separated the two germline ends. The CDR3 DNA follows: TGTGCCAGCAGCCAGTACAAGTCAACTAATGAAAAACTGTTTTTT. Its protein is CASSQYKSTNEKLFF.

This chain links TRBV21-1 with TRBJ2-7; TRBD2, the table's D call, was not compared with the DNA. TRBV21-1 is annotated as a pseudogene. The CDR3 totals 15 residues. CDR3 in DNA: TGTGCCAGCAGCCCCCATAGGCGGGGCCCCTACGAGCAGTACTTC. Its protein is CASSPHRRGPYEQYF.

J is TRBJ2-7 and V is TRBV5-4; D remains unclear. Trimming stripped 0 bases from V and 2 bases from J, with 9 bases between. The germline V gene has CDR1 SGHNT and CDR2 YYREEE (reference sequence). The CDR3 runs 14 residues. The CDR3: CASSLEGTAYEQYF. CDR3 DNA sequence: TGTGCCAGCAGCTTGGAGGGCACAGCCTACGAGCAGTACTTC.

The chain couples TRBV6-6 to TRBJ2-7; D unresolved. Looked up from germline, CDR1 is MNHNY and CDR2 is SVGAGI (reference sequence). Trimming shortened V by 5 bases and J by 2 bases, and 19 bases separated the two germline ends. The CDR3 loop spans 16 amino acids. The CDR3 nucleotides are TGTGCCAGCAGTCGACGGTATCGAGACCAGGCCTACGAGCAGTACTTC. Amino acids: CASSRRYRDQAYEQYF.

The CDR3 loop is CASSLAVGSEAFF. The CDR3 coding sequence is TGCGCCAGCAGCTTGGCCGTGGGATCTGAAGCTTTCTTT. This chain uses TRBV5-1 with TRBJ1-1, with D uncertain. V dropped 0 bases and J dropped 6 bases, with 9 bases sitting between them. This CDR3 is built from 13 residues. Germline lookup yields CDR1 SGHRS and CDR2 YFSETQ.

This sequence joins TRBV4-2 and TRBJ2-4; D gene ambiguous. Germline values: CDR1 LGHNA, CDR2 YNFKEQ. This CDR3 has 15 amino acids. Trimming took off 1 base at V and 3 bases at J, with 10 bases between the two ends. The CDR3 here is CASSQGGYGKNIQYF. The CDR3 bases are TGTGCCAGCAGCCAAGGAGGATATGGCAAAAACATTCAGTACTTC.

The CDR3 sequence: CASSPGHLNTEAFF. The DNA for the CDR3 is TGTGCCAGCAGCCCGGGACACTTGAACACTGAAGCTTTCTTT. This rearrangement joins TRBV7-6 to TRBJ1-1; maybe TRBD1 (6 bases). CDR1 SGHVS and CDR2 FNYEAQ come from the germline V gene. With 5 bases removed from V and 0 bases from J, the gap between germline ends came to 10 bases. CDR3 length: 14 residues.

This clone was detected only once. The chain combines TRBV19 with TRBJ1-5; TRBD1 matches 7 bases. The ends lost 2 bases at V and 2 bases at J; junction bases unmatched: 12. Germline CDR1 is LNHDA and CDR2 is SQIVND (reference sequence). The CDR3 contains 18 residues. DNA for the CDR3: TGTGCCAGTAGTATACTTCCTCCCCAGGGGGAGGGCAATCAGCCCCAGCATTTT. Translating gives CASSILPPQGEGNQPQHF.

This sequence joins TRBV27 and TRBJ1-1; D call uncertain. This CDR3 comprises 15 residues. From germline, CDR1 is MNHEY and CDR2 SMNVEV (reference sequence). The germline V and J ends were trimmed by 6 bases and 1 base, with 15 bases remaining between them. In DNA form, the CDR3 reads TGTGCCAGCAGAGGATCATTAACGAAGAACACTGAAGCTTTCTTT. Translation gives CASRGSLTKNTEAFF.

V and J are TRBV7-9 and TRBJ2-1; D possibly corresponds to TRBD2 (6 bases). Trimming pared 5 bases from V and 6 bases from J, leaving 8 bases between. The germline V gene encodes CDR1 SEHNR and CDR2 FQNEAQ (reference sequence). The CDR3 has 12 amino acids. The DNA of the CDR3 is TGTGCCAGCAGCCGGGACTTCAATGAGCAGTTCTTC. Translating gives CASSRDFNEQFF.

CDR3 amino acids: CASSAAPGQLAEQYF. In DNA form, the CDR3 reads TGTGCCAGCAGTGCAGCCCCGGGACAGCTAGCTGAGCAGTACTTC. The chain uses TRBV6-1 and TRBJ2-7, with TRBD1 matching over 7 bases. J gave up 7 bases and V 4 bases, and 13 bases lay outside the gene matches. This CDR3 is built from 15 residues. In germline, CDR1 is MNHNS, CDR2 SASEGT.

The V call is TRBV19, the J call TRBJ1-5; D call uncertain. This CDR3 is 14 amino acids long. Trimming took off 5 bases at V and 4 bases at J, with 12 bases between the two ends. From germline, CDR1 is LNHDA and CDR2 SQIVND (reference sequence). Written as DNA, the CDR3 is TGTGCCAGTAGTGAGAGCTCATTTAATCAGCCCCAGCATTTT. This sequence encodes CASSESSFNQPQHF.